This T cell receptor beta chain was documented in a study of molecular identifiers for immune sequencing clone quantification. CDR3 length: 14 residues. Germline V gives CDR1 SNHLY, CDR2 FYNNEI. Trimming shortened V by 8 bases and J by 4 bases, and 17 bases separated the two germline ends. As CD8+CD4-CCR7+CD45RA+ cells, naive CD8 T cells were sorted. This clonotype came up a few times. Using its own MiXCR run on the PCR reads, TCRdb lists one record per CDR3 protein. Of about 500,000 distinct CDR3 sequences in the sample, about 25% are singletons; the top ten hold 0.76%. V and J are TRBV2 and TRBJ1-2; D not certain. Sequenced sample: naive CD8+ T cells from blood, with Jurkat cell RNA spiked in. Subset reported: FACS-sorted CD8+CD4-CCR7+CD45RA+ naive T cells. This TCR was recovered from a human donor in good health. Some libraries in this study had Jurkat cell RNA spiked in. CDR3 amino acids: CASSDPPSGYGYTF. The CDR3 DNA reads as TGTGCCAGCTCAGATCCGCCTTCTGGCTATGGCTACACCTTC.